This T cell receptor beta chain was sequenced during a study of human T cells and chemical hapten exposure (dated by TCRdb to the early 2020s). For context, the study as a whole: For sensitization, 2% DPC in acetone was applied to a 2 cm by 2 cm area of upper inner arm skin. Libraries were combined into a pool for sequencing, and differences in TCR yield between samples came mainly from small differences in library volumes within the pool. Roughly 30 alopecia patients gave blood for TCR sequencing at one to four time points (pre-sensitization, 2, 6 and 24 weeks). The study tracked peripheral blood TCR repertoire changes in vivo during primary and secondary sensitization to the hapten diphenylcyclopropenone (DPC) in alopecia patients. Throughout the study period of about 22 weeks, patients also received therapeutic DPC doses to the scalp every week. Blood samples were taken from patients before sensitization (week 0) and then at 2, 6 and about 24 weeks after DPC sensitization. Patch testing was performed on the upper back with Finn chambers containing 0.01% DPC, and the patch tests were scored after 6 days according to International Contact Dermatitis Research Group standards. Most of the patients in the cohort were female, and the cohort covered alopecia areata with under or over 50% scalp involvement, alopecia totalis and alopecia universalis. Study-wide conclusions, independent of this receptor: Expanded TCRs formed significantly more large CDR3 similarity clusters than pre-sensitization or healthy control sets, consistent with antigen-driven responses. Because every patient had alopecia, a presumed autoimmune disease, the patients' immune response might differ from that of healthy individuals. The number of TCRs above 1 in 1000 frequency did not change with DPC sensitization; there was no evidence of global repertoire structure alterations. After repeated subsampling, changes were observed in the strength of the expansion versus patch-test correlation and in the threshold at which the correlation became significant. Patch test score was positively correlated with the number of PT1 expanded TCRs, with significance at thresholds 8, 16 and 32 but not at 4.

This clonotype was counted a few times. The specificity of this receptor is unknown. Within one base of it there is no much larger clone, and no base qualities were kept. The meaning of the sample's time point label: pre-sensitization, week 0. The treatment or condition label for this specimen denotes: therapeutic diphenylcyclopropenone sensitization with weekly scalp DPC. At each patch-test visit, blood was drawn before the patch test was applied. Patients were eligible if aged 18 to 70, diagnosed with alopecia and judged suitable for DPC therapy, and pregnant patients were excluded. Total RNA was isolated from unfractionated whole blood collected in Tempus Blood RNA tubes. The germline V gene (reference sequence) supplies CDR1 SEHNR and CDR2 FQNEAQ. Deletion took 6 bases off V and 2 bases off J, with a span of 14 bases between the germline ends. The CDR3 sequence holds 14 residues, the cysteine and phenylalanine included. Only CDR3 DNA is held: 42 bases, read in frame from base 1.

Receptor amplification or capture employed RACE. Sequencing was performed on a NextSeq 500. Library preparation attached unique molecular identifiers to individual cDNA molecules for quantitative, reproducible TCR counting. Both TCR alpha and TCR beta chains were sequenced from each blood RNA sample. The paper's data handling went like this. Samples had a median of roughly 87,000 TCRs, with a range from roughly 23,224 to 700,000. The Decombinator software suite was used to annotate V, J and CDR3 in the TCR reads. For PS versus PT1 abundance plots, all samples were subsampled to the same number of TCRs (28,000). TCRs were defined as expanded if absent before sensitization and observed at least eight times at the 2-week time point. The public reads were reanalyzed by TCRdb: fastp trimming at Q25, MiXCR alignment, in-frame beta chains only. Rows with one shared CDR3 protein collapse into an entry with the most common genes and DNA. These V and J calls rely on TCRdb rather than the paper's analysis. The sample table lists 300,000 to 400,000 distinct CDR3 sequences, less than 6.5% of them with a count of one. The ten largest clones capture approximately 2.8% of the sample.

The rearrangement joined TRBV7-9 to TRBJ2-7; matching of 7 bases hints at TRBD1 as the D gene. This specimen was whole blood, taken in connection with sensitization to the hapten diphenylcyclopropenone (DPC). The sequence came from a woman aged 50 to 65 with alopecia areata. Some clones in this sample may be carry-over from other donors' samples. The bases read TGTGCCAGCAGTCGGCGGGACAGCACCTACGAGCAGTACTTC. Protein translation: CASSRRDSTYEQYF.